This T cell receptor beta chain comes out of a study of tumor-infiltrating lymphocytes in primary liver carcinoma. This clonotype has at least ten counts. Its target is unknown. Study conclusions and caveats: Pairs comparing tumor with adjacent tissue or blood overlapped less than pairs drawn from tumor regions. Relative to blood, tumors carried a significantly larger fraction of the repertoire in their top 250 clones (p = 0.039).

The CDR3 spans 17 residues. The V end was cut by 5 bases, the J end by 0 bases, with 19 bases between. Germline DNA was extracted alongside blood RNA, which was obtained from unsorted whole blood. Donors were untreated and chronically infected with HBV. Peripheral blood, 3.5 to 4 milliliters, was collected prior to surgery. cDNA specific to TCR beta was made from 500 to 650 ng of total RNA, with a constant-region primer employed for priming. Libraries of TCR beta came from three nested multiplex PCR rounds with slightly modified ARM-PCR. Use of TRBV1-TRBV30 forward primers with a C-beta reverse primer characterized the first two PCR rounds, which lasted around 9 cycles each. TCRdb ran MiXCR on the multiplex PCR reads and lists one entry per CDR3 protein. Found here are hundreds of thousands of distinct CDR3 sequences, 50% to 60% of them singletons; the top ten hold over 15%.

The sample taken for sequencing was peripheral blood. The receptor was isolated from a woman in her thirties with primary liver carcinoma and hepatitis B virus infection. The chain employs TRBV12-3 or TRBV12-4 and TRBJ1-2, with D perhaps matching TRBD1 (5 bases). CDR3 region: CASSHHRNLQANYGYTF. CDR3 bases: TGTGCCAGCAGTCACCACAGGAATCTTCAAGCTAACTATGGCTACACCTTC.